This T cell receptor beta chain is from a study of blood T cell repertoires in COVID-19. In this sample, this clone turned up a few times. The table came from immunoSEQ multiplex PCR; TCRdb's copy has only in-frame clones and leaves some out. The repertoire holds roughly 67,000 clones, with around four fifths as singletons. This CDR3 has 16 amino acids. From germline, CDR1 is KGHSH and CDR2 LQKENI. Trimming cost V 2 bases and J 0 bases; bases outside gene matches: 5. The TCR comes from a woman aged 50 to 60 with active or convalescent COVID-19. This sequence joins TRBV18 and TRBJ2-3, with 7 positions matching TRBD1. Sequencing was performed on peripheral blood. The CDR3 loop is CASSPVQGRSTDTQYF. For the CDR3, the DNA is TGTGCCAGCTCACCAGTACAGGGGCGCAGCACAGATACGCAGTATTTT.